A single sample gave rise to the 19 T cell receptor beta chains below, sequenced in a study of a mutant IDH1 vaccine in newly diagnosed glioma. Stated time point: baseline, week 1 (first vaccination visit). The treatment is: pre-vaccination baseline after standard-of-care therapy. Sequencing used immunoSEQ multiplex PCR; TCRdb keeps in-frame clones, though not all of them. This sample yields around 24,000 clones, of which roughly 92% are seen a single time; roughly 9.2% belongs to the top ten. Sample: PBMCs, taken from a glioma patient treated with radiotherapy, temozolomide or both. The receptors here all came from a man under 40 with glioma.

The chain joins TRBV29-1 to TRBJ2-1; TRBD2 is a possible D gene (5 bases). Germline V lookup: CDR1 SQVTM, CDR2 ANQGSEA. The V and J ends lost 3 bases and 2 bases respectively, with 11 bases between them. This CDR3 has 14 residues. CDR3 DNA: TGCAGCGTTGACGGCGGGTCCCCCTACAATGAGCAGTTCTTC. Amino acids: CSVDGGSPYNEQFF.

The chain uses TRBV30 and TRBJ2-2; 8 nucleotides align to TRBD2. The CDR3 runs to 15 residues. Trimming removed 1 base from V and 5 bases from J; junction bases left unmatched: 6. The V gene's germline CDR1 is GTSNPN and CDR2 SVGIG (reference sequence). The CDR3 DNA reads TGTGCCTGGAGTGGTTCGAGCGGGAGAACCGGGGAGCTGTTTTTT. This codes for CAWSGSSGRTGELFF.

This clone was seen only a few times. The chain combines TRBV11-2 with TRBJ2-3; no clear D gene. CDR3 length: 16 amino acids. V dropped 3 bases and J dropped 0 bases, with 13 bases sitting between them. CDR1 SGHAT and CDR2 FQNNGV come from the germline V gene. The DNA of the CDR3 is TGTGCCAGCAGCTTGGATTGGGCCCCGAGCACAGATACGCAGTATTTT. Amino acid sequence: CASSLDWAPSTDTQYF.

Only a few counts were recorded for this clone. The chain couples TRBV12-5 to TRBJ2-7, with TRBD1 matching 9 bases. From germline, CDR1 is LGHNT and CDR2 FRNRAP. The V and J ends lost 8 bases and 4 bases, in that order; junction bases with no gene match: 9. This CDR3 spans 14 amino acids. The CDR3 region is CASSATGGFYEQYF. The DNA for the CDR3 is TGTGCTAGTAGCGCGACAGGGGGTTTTTACGAGCAGTACTTC.

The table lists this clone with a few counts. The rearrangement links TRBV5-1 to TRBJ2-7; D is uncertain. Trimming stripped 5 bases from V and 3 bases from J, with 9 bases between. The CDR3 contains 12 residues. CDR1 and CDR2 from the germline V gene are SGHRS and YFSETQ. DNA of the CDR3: TGCGCCAGCAGTTCGGGCCACTACGAGCAGTACTTC. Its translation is CASSSGHYEQYF.

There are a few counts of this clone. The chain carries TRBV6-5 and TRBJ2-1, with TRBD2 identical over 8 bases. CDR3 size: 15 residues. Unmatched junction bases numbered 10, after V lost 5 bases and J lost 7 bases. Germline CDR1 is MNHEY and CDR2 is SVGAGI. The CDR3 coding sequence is TGTGCCAGCAGTCTACCCGGGACTAGGAGGAATGAGCAGTTCTTC. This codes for CASSLPGTRRNEQFF.

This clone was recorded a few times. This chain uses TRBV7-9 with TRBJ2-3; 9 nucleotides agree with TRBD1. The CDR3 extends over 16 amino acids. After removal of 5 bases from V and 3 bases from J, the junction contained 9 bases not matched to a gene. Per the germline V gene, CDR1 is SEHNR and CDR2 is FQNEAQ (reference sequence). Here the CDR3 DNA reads TGTGCCAGCAGCCGCACAGGGGGCGAGGGGACAGATACGCAGTATTTT. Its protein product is CASSRTGGEGTDTQYF.

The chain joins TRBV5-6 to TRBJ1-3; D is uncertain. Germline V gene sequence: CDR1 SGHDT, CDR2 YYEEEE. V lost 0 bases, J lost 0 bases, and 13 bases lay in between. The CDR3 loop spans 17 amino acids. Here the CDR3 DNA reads TGTGCCAGCAGCTTGGAAGGCGGCAGCCCCTCTGGAAACACCATATATTTT. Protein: CASSLEGGSPSGNTIYF. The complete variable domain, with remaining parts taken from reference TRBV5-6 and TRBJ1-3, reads DAGVTQSPTHLIKTRGQQVTLRCSPKSGHDTVSWYQQALGQGPQFIFQYYEEEERQRGNFPDRFSGHQFPNYSSELNVNALLLGDSALYLCASSLEGGSPSGNTIYFGEGSWLTVV.

The CDR3 DNA reads TGTGCCAGCAGCCCCGACAGGGTTGTGTACTATGGCTACACCTTC. Protein: CASSPDRVVYYGYTF. The chain is built from TRBV5-4 and TRBJ1-2; the match to TRBD1 covers 7 bases. With 4 bases clipped from V and 3 bases from J, the junction kept 9 bases outside the gene matches. The CDR3 runs 15 residues. Germline CDR1 is SGHNT and CDR2 is YYREEE (reference sequence).

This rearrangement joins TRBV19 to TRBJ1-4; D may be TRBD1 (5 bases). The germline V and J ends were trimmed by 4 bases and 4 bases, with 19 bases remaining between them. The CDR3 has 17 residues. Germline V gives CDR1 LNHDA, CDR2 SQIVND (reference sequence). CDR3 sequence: CASSTGSLGALNEKLFF. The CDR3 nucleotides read TGTGCCAGTAGTACGGGCTCTTTAGGGGCGCTTAATGAAAAACTGTTTTTT.

Here the CDR3 reads CASSIILSEQFF. The CDR3 bases are TGTGCCAGTAGTATTATTTTGAGTGAGCAGTTCTTC. The rearrangement uses TRBV19 and TRBJ2-1; D call uncertain. This CDR3 has 12 residues. V was cut by 3 bases and J by 9 bases, with 9 bases left in between. Germline values: CDR1 LNHDA, CDR2 SQIVND (reference sequence).

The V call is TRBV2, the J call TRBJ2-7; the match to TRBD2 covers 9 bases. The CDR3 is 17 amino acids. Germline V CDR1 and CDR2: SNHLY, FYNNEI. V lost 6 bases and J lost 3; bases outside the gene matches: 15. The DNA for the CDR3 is TGTGCCAGCAGACCCAATTTTGCGGGAGGGCTTCTCTACGAGCAGTACTTC. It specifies CASRPNFAGGLLYEQYF.

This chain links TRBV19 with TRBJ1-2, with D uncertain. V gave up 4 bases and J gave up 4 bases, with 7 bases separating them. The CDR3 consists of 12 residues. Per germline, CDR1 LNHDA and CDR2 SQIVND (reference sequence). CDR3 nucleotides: TGTGCCAGTAGTACTATCCCCTATGGCTACACCTTC. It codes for CASSTIPYGYTF.

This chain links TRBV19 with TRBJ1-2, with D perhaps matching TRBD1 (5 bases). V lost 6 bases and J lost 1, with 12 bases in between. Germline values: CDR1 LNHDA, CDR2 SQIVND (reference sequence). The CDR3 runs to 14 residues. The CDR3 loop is CASSPGLYNYGYTF. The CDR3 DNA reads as TGTGCCAGTAGCCCAGGGCTCTATAACTATGGCTACACCTTC.

The DNA of the CDR3 is TGTGCCAGCAGTGACTCGTGGGGCGGGAACACTGAAGCTTTCTTT. This codes for CASSDSWGGNTEAFF. The V call is TRBV6-4, the J call TRBJ1-1; a possible D gene is TRBD1 (5 bases). CDR1 MRHNA and CDR2 SNTAGT come from the germline V gene. The length of the CDR3 is 15 residues. Deletions cut 0 bases from V and 1 base from J, with 9 bases between.

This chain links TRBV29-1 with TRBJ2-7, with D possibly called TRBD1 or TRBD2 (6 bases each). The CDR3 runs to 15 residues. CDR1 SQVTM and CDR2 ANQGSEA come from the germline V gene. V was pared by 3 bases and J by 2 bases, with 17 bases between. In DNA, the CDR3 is TGCAGCGTTGAGGGCCGATTGGAGGGGGCCTACGAGCAGTACTTC. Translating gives CSVEGRLEGAYEQYF.

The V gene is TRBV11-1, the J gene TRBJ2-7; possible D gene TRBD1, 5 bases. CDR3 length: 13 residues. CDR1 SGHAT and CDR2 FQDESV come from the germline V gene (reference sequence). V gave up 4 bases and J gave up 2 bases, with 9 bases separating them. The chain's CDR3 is CASSWTQAYEQYF. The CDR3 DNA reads TGTGCCAGCAGCTGGACACAAGCCTACGAGCAGTACTTC.

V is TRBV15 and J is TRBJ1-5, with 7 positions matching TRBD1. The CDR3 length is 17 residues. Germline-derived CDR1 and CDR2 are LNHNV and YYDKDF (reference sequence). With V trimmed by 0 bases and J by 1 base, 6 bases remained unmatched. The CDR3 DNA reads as TGTGCCACCAGCAGAGATTTAGCCAGGGGGAGCAATCAGCCCCAGCATTTT. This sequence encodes CATSRDLARGSNQPQHF. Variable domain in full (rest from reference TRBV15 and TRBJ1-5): DAMVIQNPRYQVTQFGKPVTLSCSQTLNHNVMYWYQQKSSQAPKLLFHYYDKDFNNEADTPDNFQSRRPNTSFCFLDIRSPGLGDTAMYLCATSRDLARGSNQPQHFGDGTRLSIL.

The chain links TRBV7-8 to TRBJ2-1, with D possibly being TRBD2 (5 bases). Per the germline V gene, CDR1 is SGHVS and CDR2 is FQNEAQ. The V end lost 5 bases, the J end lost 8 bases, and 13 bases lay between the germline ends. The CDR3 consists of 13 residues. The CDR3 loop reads CASSPDRGYEQFF. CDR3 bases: TGTGCCAGCAGCCCGGACCGAGGGTATGAGCAGTTCTTC.